Listed here are 30 T cell receptor beta chains from one sample, sequenced in a study of T cells of healthy individuals. MiXCR was run by TCRdb on the 5' RACE reads, yielding one entry per CDR3 protein. Found here are 95,000 to 100,000 distinct CDR3 sequences, roughly a sixth of them singletons; the top ten hold approximately 6%. Receptors originate from a human donor in good health.

The chain couples TRBV29-1 to TRBJ1-6, with 7 bases matching TRBD1. CDR1 and CDR2 (germline): SQVTM, ANQGSEA. The CDR3 runs 17 residues. The J segment lost 7 bases and the V segment lost 6 bases, leaving 18 bases of the junction unmatched. DNA of the CDR3: TGCAGCGTCGCCGAGGGGGCGTTGTTTGAGAGGAATTCACCCCTCCACTTT. This encodes CSVAEGALFERNSPLHF.

This chain joins TRBV6-5 and TRBJ2-2; unclear D gene. Germline V gives CDR1 MNHEY, CDR2 SVGAGI. There are 11 residues in the CDR3. V shed 5 bases and J shed 7 bases, with 5 bases lying between them. CDR3 DNA: TGTGCCAGCAGTGATGGCGGGGAGCTGTTTTTT. Translating gives CASSDGGELFF.

The chain couples TRBV6-5 to TRBJ1-2; D perhaps matches TRBD1 (6 bases). V dropped 4 bases and J dropped 6 bases, with 21 bases sitting between them. The CDR3 length is 16 residues. Germline V gene data show CDR1 as MNHEY and CDR2 as SVGAGI. The CDR3 is CASSLGGPADKDGYTF. The DNA for the CDR3 is TGTGCCAGCAGTTTAGGGGGGCCAGCTGACAAGGATGGCTACACCTTC.

This clonotype was detected only a few times. CDR3 DNA: TGTGCCAGCAGTCTCCGGGGGGCCTCCTACGAGCAGTACTTC. Translated: CASSLRGASYEQYF. The J gene is TRBJ2-7, the V gene TRBV7-9; D is possibly TRBD2 (7 bases). Per germline, CDR1 SEHNR and CDR2 FQNEAQ (reference sequence). This CDR3 spans 14 amino acids. Trimming left V 6 bases short and J 0 bases short, with 12 bases between.

The chain carries TRBV7-2 and TRBJ2-7; 7 bases match TRBD2. V shed 0 bases and J 7 bases; nucleotides not matched to a gene: 12. Germline CDR1 reads SGHTA; CDR2 reads FQGNSA. The CDR3 is 16 amino acids. The CDR3 DNA follows: TGTGCCAGCAGCTTAGCAAGTTCTCCTTTGGGGGGGGAGCAGTACTTC. Protein: CASSLASSPLGGEQYF.

The table lists this clonotype with a few counts. This chain joins TRBV9 and TRBJ2-1, with a possible D match to TRBD2 (6 bases). The CDR3 extends over 14 amino acids. From germline, CDR1 is SGDLS and CDR2 YYNGEE. Trimming removed 0 bases from V and 4 bases from J, with 8 bases in between. In DNA form, the CDR3 reads TGTGCCAGCAGCGTAGTGGGGGGTTACAATGAGCAGTTCTTC. This encodes CASSVVGGYNEQFF.

This clonotype has just a few counts. The chain joins TRBV5-1 to TRBJ2-2; D is uncertain. The CDR3 is 15 amino acids. V shed 4 bases and J shed 1 base, with 11 bases lying between them. Germline V lookup: CDR1 SGHRS, CDR2 YFSETQ. This chain's CDR3 is CASSAGNENTGELFF. For the CDR3, the DNA is TGCGCCAGCAGCGCTGGGAATGAGAACACCGGGGAGCTGTTTTTT.

V usage is TRBV5-1 and J usage is TRBJ2-2; tentative D call: TRBD2 (5 bases). Germline V gene sequence: CDR1 SGHRS, CDR2 YFSETQ. Trimming pared 3 bases from V and 5 bases from J, leaving 14 bases between. The CDR3 totals 15 residues. In DNA form, the CDR3 reads TGCGCCAGCAGCTCGGGATATAGGAGTACCGGGGAGCTGTTTTTT. Protein product: CASSSGYRSTGELFF.

In DNA form, the CDR3 reads TGCGCCAGCATGAGGGCTCCCGGGGCCAACGTCCTGACTTTC. Protein product: CASMRAPGANVLTF. The V and J genes are TRBV5-1 and TRBJ2-6, with D perhaps matching TRBD2 (5 bases). Deletions cut 6 bases from V and 4 bases from J, with 11 bases between. CDR3 length equals 14 residues. The germline CDR1 and CDR2 sequences are SGHRS and YFSETQ.

This clonotype came up a few times. The J gene is TRBJ2-1, the V gene TRBV7-2, with TRBD2 as a possible D gene (5 bases). Between the trimmed V and J ends, which lost 5 bases and 9 bases, there was a span of 20 bases. Germline assignment: CDR1 SGHTA and CDR2 FQGNSA. There are 15 residues in the CDR3. The CDR3 region has the DNA TGTGCCAGCAGCCCCGATAGGGCAATGAGGGCTGAGCAGTTCTTC. Translation: CASSPDRAMRAEQFF.

This clonotype was seen at least ten times. V and J are TRBV7-9 and TRBJ1-6; D unresolved. The germline V and J ends were trimmed by 7 bases and 7 bases, with 8 bases remaining between them. This CDR3 region has 12 residues. Germline V gene data show CDR1 as SEHNR and CDR2 as FQNEAQ (reference sequence). CDR3 region: CASKVGNSPLHF. DNA for the CDR3: TGTGCCAGCAAGGTGGGGAATTCACCCCTCCACTTT.

The chain is built from TRBV27 and TRBJ1-3; 7 bases agree with TRBD1. Losses at the gene ends were 6 bases for V and 2 bases for J; bases not matched to a gene: 7. The germline CDR1 and CDR2 sequences are MNHEY and SMNVEV (reference sequence). The CDR3 runs to 15 residues. The CDR3 is CASSPLGTAGNTIYF. In DNA form, the CDR3 reads TGTGCCAGCAGCCCACTGGGGACAGCTGGAAACACCATATATTTT.

The rearrangement joins TRBV29-1 to TRBJ2-1; TRBD2 agrees at 16 bases. Germline loops: CDR1 SQVTM, CDR2 ANQGSEA. The CDR3 covers 17 residues. V lost 4 bases, J lost 1 base, and 4 bases stayed unmatched. Here the CDR3 DNA reads TGCAGCGTTGGAGGGACTAGCGGGAGGGGGTCCTACAATGAGCAGTTCTTC. Residues: CSVGGTSGRGSYNEQFF.

V and J are TRBV5-1 and TRBJ2-1; tentatively, D is TRBD2 (6 bases). V was trimmed by 0 bases and J by 5 bases, leaving 12 bases between them. Germline V gene sequence: CDR1 SGHRS, CDR2 YFSETQ. This CDR3 is 15 amino acids long. The CDR3: CASSLAGDADNEQFF. CDR3 in DNA: TGCGCCAGCAGCTTGGCGGGGGACGCGGACAATGAGCAGTTCTTC.

This chain connects TRBV25-1 to TRBJ1-2, with D perhaps TRBD1 (6 bases). The V end was cut by 3 bases, the J end by 2 bases, with 16 bases between. The germline V gene has CDR1 MGHDK and CDR2 SYGVNS. This CDR3 has 16 amino acids. The CDR3 loop is CASSEYGAGGNYGYTF. The CDR3 DNA follows: TGTGCCAGCAGTGAGTACGGGGCCGGGGGCAACTATGGCTACACCTTC.

V is TRBV6-5 and J is TRBJ2-7; 7 bases agree with TRBD1. The CDR3 extends over 14 amino acids. CDR1 is MNHEY, CDR2 SVGAGI, per germline. V shed 5 bases and J 5 bases; nucleotides not matched to a gene: 9. CDR3 sequence reads: CASSPSGTVHEQYF. CDR3 in DNA: TGTGCCAGCAGTCCCTCGGGGACAGTCCACGAGCAGTACTTC.

This clonotype was observed a few times. The rearrangement uses TRBV7-3 and TRBJ2-4; possibly TRBD1 for D (6 bases). The germline gives CDR1 SGHTA, CDR2 FQGTGA. Trimming stripped 5 bases from V and 6 bases from J, with 11 bases between. The CDR3 is 13 amino acids. CDR3 sequence (DNA): TGTGCCAGCAGCGTGGACAGCCTAAACATTCAGTACTTC. It yields the protein CASSVDSLNIQYF.

The rearrangement uses TRBV4-2 and TRBJ2-1, with TRBD2 matching 11 bases. This CDR3 comprises 18 residues. The V segment lost 1 base and the J segment 5 bases; nucleotides outside the gene matches: 10. From germline, CDR1 is LGHNA and CDR2 YNFKEQ. The CDR3: CASSQGLAGGISDNEQFF. The CDR3 region has the DNA TGTGCCAGCAGCCAAGGATTAGCGGGGGGGATTTCTGACAATGAGCAGTTCTTC.

This clonotype was counted many times. The chain has TRBV20-1 and TRBJ2-1; 11 bases are a match to TRBD2. The V gene end was trimmed by 7 bases and the J gene end by 3 bases; junction bases not matched to a gene: 8. The CDR3 consists of 15 residues. Per germline, CDR1 DFQATT and CDR2 SNEGSKA (reference sequence). This chain's CDR3 is CSGTLLAGGYNEQFF. CDR3 DNA: TGCAGTGGCACTCTTCTAGCGGGGGGCTACAATGAGCAGTTCTTC.

The genes are TRBV10-3 and TRBJ2-1; 12 bases map to TRBD2. The CDR3 covers 16 residues. CDR1 and CDR2 from the germline V gene are ENHRY and SYGVKD. The J segment lost 8 bases and the V segment lost 6 bases, leaving 11 bases of the junction unmatched. The CDR3 protein is CAISSFLAGGIYEQFF. Written as DNA, the CDR3 is TGTGCCATCAGCAGCTTTCTAGCGGGGGGGATCTATGAGCAGTTCTTC.

This clonotype came up a few times. V and J are TRBV4-3 and TRBJ2-2, with TRBD2 matching over 10 bases. There are 17 residues in the CDR3. J lost 7 bases, V lost 0 bases, and 8 bases had no gene match. Looked up from germline, CDR1 is LGHNA and CDR2 is YSLEER. The chain's CDR3 is CASSQDERGGSVGELFF. DNA for the CDR3: TGCGCCAGCAGCCAAGATGAGCGGGGGGGCTCGGTCGGGGAGCTGTTTTTT.

V is TRBV9 and J is TRBJ2-2, with D unresolved. Germline V gene data show CDR1 as SGDLS and CDR2 as YYNGEE. V was clipped by 0 bases and J by 5 bases, with 8 bases between them. The CDR3 contains 14 residues. The CDR3 nucleotides are TGTGCCAGCAGCGTAGCTACCGGGACCGGGGAGCTGTTTTTT. This encodes CASSVATGTGELFF.

The chain carries TRBV7-9 and TRBJ2-7; 7 nucleotides match TRBD1. Unmatched junction bases numbered 8, after V lost 2 bases and J lost 7 bases. CDR1 and CDR2 (germline): SEHNR, FQNEAQ (reference sequence). This CDR3 contains 14 residues. The chain's CDR3 is CASSLRTGSREQYF. CDR3 sequence (DNA): TGTGCCAGCAGCTTAAGGACAGGTTCGAGAGAGCAGTACTTC. The full variable domain, completed using reference TRBV7-9 and TRBJ2-7, is DTGVSQNPRHKITKRGQNVTFRCDPISEHNRLYWYRQTLGQGPEFLTYFQNEAQLEKSRLLSDRFSAERPKGSFSTLEIQRTEQGDSAMYLCASSLRTGSREQYFGPGTRLTVT.

The V gene is TRBV5-1, the J gene TRBJ1-2; D possibly corresponds to TRBD1 (6 bases). The V end was cut by 3 bases, the J end by 3 bases, with 12 bases between. The germline gives CDR1 SGHRS, CDR2 YFSETQ. The CDR3 is made up of 14 amino acids. The CDR3 loop is CASSSDSPHYGYTF. The DNA of the CDR3 is TGCGCCAGCAGCTCGGACAGTCCTCACTATGGCTACACCTTC.

This clonotype has just a few counts. This sequence joins TRBV5-1 and TRBJ2-3, with D unresolved. The CDR3 totals 13 residues. CDR1 and CDR2 from the germline V gene are SGHRS and YFSETQ. Trimming left V 0 bases short and J 6 bases short, with 8 bases between. For the CDR3, the DNA is TGCGCCAGCAGCTTGGGGGCGATTGATACGCAGTATTTT. Its protein product is CASSLGAIDTQYF.

This clonotype has ten or more counts. CDR3 in amino acids: CSARDQGNYGYTF. Here the CDR3 DNA reads TGCAGTGCTAGAGATCAGGGTAACTATGGCTACACCTTC. The chain combines TRBV20-1 with TRBJ1-2; D is possibly TRBD1 (5 bases). Trimming left V 0 bases short and J 1 base short, with 6 bases between. Germline V gene lookup returns CDR1 DFQATT and CDR2 SNEGSKA (reference sequence). This CDR3 spans 13 amino acids.

Of note for this clonotype: Compared with germline, one end of the junction differs, possibly owing to a read error. V usage is TRBV27 and J usage is TRBJ2-7; perhaps TRBD2 as D (7 bases). Germline CDR1 and CDR2: MNHEY and SMNVEV (reference sequence). The CDR3 totals 16 residues. This CDR3 reads CASSLSGGPLSYEQYF. CDR3 bases: TGTGCCAGCAGTTTATCGGGGGGGCCCCTCTCCTACGAGCAGTACTTT.

The DNA of the CDR3 is TGCAGTGCCCTCCACTCGGGACAGGGCACAGAAGCTTTCTTT. It yields the protein CSALHSGQGTEAFF. V usage is TRBV20-1 and J usage is TRBJ1-1, with 9 positions matching TRBD1. Germline V CDR1 and CDR2: DFQATT, SNEGSKA (reference sequence). The CDR3 has 14 amino acids. V was clipped by 6 bases and J by 8 bases; unmatched bases: 13.

Worth noting for this clonotype: This may be a read error, as it is one base from a much larger clone. This chain links TRBV11-2 with TRBJ2-1; D remains ambiguous. The CDR3 has 11 residues. The germline V gene encodes CDR1 SGHAT and CDR2 FQNNGV. The V and J ends lost 2 bases and 7 bases respectively, with 3 bases between them. The CDR3 DNA reads TGTGCCAGCAGCTTAACTAATGAGCAGTTCTTC. Amino acids: CASSLTNEQFF.

This clonotype was recorded many times. This chain connects TRBV20-1 to TRBJ2-7; 10 bases are shared with TRBD2. The CDR3 is made up of 13 amino acids. CDR1 is DFQATT, CDR2 SNEGSKA, per germline (reference sequence). V trimming: 6 bases; J trimming: 1 base; junction bases outside the gene matches: 3. This CDR3 is CSAMTSGSYEQYF. The CDR3 bases are TGCAGTGCCATGACTAGCGGGTCCTACGAGCAGTACTTC.